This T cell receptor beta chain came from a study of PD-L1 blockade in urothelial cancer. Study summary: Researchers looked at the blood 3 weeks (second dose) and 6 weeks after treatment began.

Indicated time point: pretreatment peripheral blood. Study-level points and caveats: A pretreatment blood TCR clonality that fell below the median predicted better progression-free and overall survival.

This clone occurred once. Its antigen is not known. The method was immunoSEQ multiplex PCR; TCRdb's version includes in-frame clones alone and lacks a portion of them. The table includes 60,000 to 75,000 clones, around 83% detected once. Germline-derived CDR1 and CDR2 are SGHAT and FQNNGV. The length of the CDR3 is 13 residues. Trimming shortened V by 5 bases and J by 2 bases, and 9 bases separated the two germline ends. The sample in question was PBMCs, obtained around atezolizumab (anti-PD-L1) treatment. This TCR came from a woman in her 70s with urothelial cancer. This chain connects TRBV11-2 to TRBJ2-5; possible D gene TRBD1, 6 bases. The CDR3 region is CASSGTGQETQYF. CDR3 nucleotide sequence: TGTGCCAGCAGCGGCACAGGGCAAGAGACCCAGTACTTC. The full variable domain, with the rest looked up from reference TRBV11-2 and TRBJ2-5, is EAGVAQSPRYKIIEKRQSVAFWCNPISGHATLYWYQQILGQGPKLLIQFQNNGVVDDSQLPKDRFSAERLKGVDSTLKIQPAKLEDSAVYLCASSGTGQETQYFGPGTRLLVL.